The 24 T cell receptor beta chains below all came from one sample that was sequenced in a study of T cells in Graves' hyperthyroidism and ophthalmopathy. The CDR3 regions of TCR beta were amplified from RNA transcripts. HTBI primers were the set used in a first-round RT-PCR of the TCR CDR3. TCRdb reanalysed the multiplex PCR reads using MiXCR and keeps one entry per CDR3 protein. The data show a few hundred thousand distinct CDR3 sequences, 15% to 19% seen once. The specimen was blood. Source of these receptors: a woman in her 30s with Graves' hyperthyroidism.

Concerning this clonotype: A read error may explain this, as a much larger clone is one base away. The final CDR3 position lacks the conserved phenylalanine or tryptophan, pointing to a likely read error. J is TRBJ2-1 and V is TRBV27; D call uncertain. The CDR3 consists of 13 residues. Trimming stripped 5 bases from V and 6 bases from J, with 11 bases between. Germline CDR1 MNHEY, CDR2 SMNVEV (reference sequence). As DNA, the CDR3 is TGTGCCAGCAGTCCCAGAGGCGGCAATGAGCAGTTCCTC. Protein sequence: CASSPRGGNEQFL.

A note on this clonotype: A much larger clone lies a single base off, so this may be a read error. The chain uses TRBV28 and TRBJ1-2; unclear D gene. CDR1 and CDR2 from the germline V gene are MDHEN and SYDVKM. The CDR3 spans 17 residues. CDR3 in amino acids: CASRRSTLQLRNYGHTF. The CDR3 DNA reads TGTGCCAGCAGGAGAAGCACCCTCCAGCTTCGAAACTATGGCCACACCTTC.

Only a few counts were recorded for this clonotype. This rearrangement joins TRBV3-1 to TRBJ2-7; D uncertain. Germline CDR1 and CDR2: LGHDT and YNNKEL (reference sequence). CDR3 size: 14 residues. Deletions cut 0 bases from V and 4 bases from J, with 10 bases between. CDR3 in amino acids: CASSQDRTDYEQYF. DNA for the CDR3: TGTGCCAGCAGCCAAGATCGAACAGATTACGAGCAGTACTTC.

Details on this clonotype: Compared with germline, one end of the junction differs, possibly owing to a read error. The chain couples TRBV6-7 to TRBJ2-1, with TRBD2 identical over 9 bases. TRBV6-7 is given ORF status, its function remaining uncertain. The CDR3 sequence is 17 residues long. CDR3 sequence (DNA): TGTGCCAGCAGTTACCGGGGAGCGGGAGGCAATTACAGTGAGCAGTTCTTC. Translation: CASSYRGAGGNYSEQFF.

This clonotype was seen ten or more times. CDR3 amino acids: CASSTTIHTDTQYF. CDR3 DNA: TGTGCCAGCAGCACGACTATCCACACAGATACGCAGTATTTT. This chain connects TRBV9 to TRBJ2-3; possible D gene TRBD2, 5 bases. The germline V gene encodes CDR1 SGDLS and CDR2 YYNGEE. The length of the CDR3 is 14 residues. Trimming left V 4 bases short and J 2 bases short, with 11 bases between.

This clonotype occurred a few times. The rearrangement uses TRBV20-1 and TRBJ2-7, with D possibly called TRBD1 or TRBD2 (6 bases each). Germline V lookup: CDR1 DFQATT, CDR2 SNEGSKA (reference sequence). The CDR3 covers 13 residues. The ends were cut back, 3 bases at V and 4 bases at J, with 13 bases in the middle. CDR3 in DNA: TGCAGTGCTAGGGCCGGGGGCGCGTACGAGCAGTACTTC. Translated, it gives CSARAGGAYEQYF.

This clonotype occurred many times. This chain links TRBV7-2 with TRBJ2-7; TRBD2 aligns across 7 bases. The V gene end was trimmed by 5 bases and the J gene end by 0 bases; junction bases not matched to a gene: 10. The CDR3 runs to 16 residues. Germline CDR1 and CDR2: SGHTA and FQGNSA. The CDR3: CASSPRSRGSSYEQYF. CDR3 nucleotides: TGTGCCAGCAGCCCGAGATCTCGCGGGAGCTCCTACGAGCAGTACTTC.

This clonotype was observed at least ten times. The chain is built from TRBV18 and TRBJ2-1; 10 nucleotides line up with TRBD2. With V trimmed by 3 bases and J by 7 bases, 0 bases remained unmatched. The germline gives CDR1 KGHSH, CDR2 LQKENI. This CDR3 region has 13 residues. In DNA, the CDR3 is TGTGCCAGCTCACCGACTAGCGGGAATGAGCAGTTCTTC. Translation gives CASSPTSGNEQFF.

V usage is TRBV7-2 and J usage is TRBJ2-7; 11 bases match TRBD1. Germline-derived CDR1 and CDR2 are SGHTA and FQGNSA. The V segment lost 2 bases and the J segment 7 bases; nucleotides outside the gene matches: 13. The CDR3 totals 17 residues. CDR3 nucleotides: TGTGCCAGCAGCTTATTCGGGGGGGGGACAGGGGGTCTGGAGCAGTACTTC. This sequence encodes CASSLFGGGTGGLEQYF.

There are many counts of this clonotype. The J gene is TRBJ1-1, the V gene TRBV7-9; no clear D. Germline CDR1 is SEHNR and CDR2 is FQNEAQ (reference sequence). CDR3 size: 14 residues. Trimming took off 5 bases at V and 2 bases at J, with 12 bases between the two ends. The DNA of the CDR3 is TGTGCCAGCAGCCCGGCCCCCCAAAACACTGAAGCTTTCTTT. Translating it yields CASSPAPQNTEAFF.

Worth noting for this clonotype: A read error is possible here, since a much larger clone lies one base away. V is TRBV7-2 and J is TRBJ2-1; possibly TRBD2 for D (6 bases). The germline CDR1 and CDR2 sequences are SGHTA and FQGNSA. CDR3 length equals 15 residues. Trimming left V 1 base short and J 0 bases short, with 7 bases between. CDR3 DNA: TGTGCCAGCAGCTTAGAGCGGGTCTCCTACAATGAGCAGTTCTTC. It encodes CASSLERVSYNEQFF.

This clonotype has at least ten counts. The chain combines TRBV20-1 with TRBJ2-7; D is perhaps TRBD1 or TRBD2 (7 bases each). The V end was cut by 0 bases, the J end by 4 bases, with 22 bases between. Germline-derived CDR1 and CDR2 are DFQATT and SNEGSKA (reference sequence). The CDR3 contains 17 residues. The DNA of the CDR3 is TGCAGTGCTAGAGATCCCCGACAGGGACCAGCGGGGTACGAGCAGTACTTC. Translation: CSARDPRQGPAGYEQYF.

About this clonotype: Possible read error: a much larger clone is one base away. The CDR3 does not close with the conserved phenylalanine or tryptophan, likely indicating a read error. The chain recombines TRBV6-1 with TRBJ1-1; possible D gene TRBD1, 6 bases. Trimming stripped 4 bases from V and 2 bases from J, with 11 bases between. This CDR3 has 14 residues. The germline CDR1 and CDR2 sequences are MNHNS and SASEGT. The CDR3 DNA follows: TGTGCCAGCAGTGGCCCGGGGGCAAACACTGAAGCTTTCCTT. Protein: CASSGPGANTEAFL.

The rearrangement uses TRBV12-3 or TRBV12-4 and TRBJ1-2, with D hard to call. This CDR3 comprises 13 residues. V gave up 5 bases and J gave up 5 bases, with 12 bases separating them. In nucleotides, the CDR3 is TGTGCCAGCAGTCTAGAAAGAGGGTATGGCTACACCTTC. Its protein is CASSLERGYGYTF.

With regard to this clonotype: This may arise from a read error, as a much more abundant clone is one base away. The V call is TRBV24-1, the J call TRBJ2-7; D remains ambiguous. The end of the DNA fits TRBJ2-1 better, so the J call may be wrong. This CDR3 has 17 amino acids. Germline V gene lookup returns CDR1 KGHDR and CDR2 SFDVKD. The CDR3 DNA reads as TGTGCCACCAGTGATTTGGGCTCTCGCAGGTTCCCCTACGAGCAGTTCTTC. It is translated as CATSDLGSRRFPYEQFF.

This clonotype was found many times. The V and J genes are TRBV29-1 and TRBJ2-1; 13 bases align to TRBD2. Looked up from germline, CDR1 is SQVTM and CDR2 is ANQGSEA. Trimming cost V 4 bases and J 5 bases; bases outside gene matches: 11. The CDR3 has 17 residues. CDR3 residues: CSVAPHRGTSGNNEQFF. The CDR3 region has the DNA TGCAGCGTTGCGCCACACCGGGGGACTAGCGGGAACAATGAGCAGTTCTTC.

At least ten counts were recorded for this clonotype. This chain uses TRBV28 with TRBJ1-2; 7 bases line up with TRBD1. V lost 10 bases and J lost 8; bases outside the gene matches: 22. This CDR3 has 16 amino acids. Germline V CDR1 and CDR2: MDHEN, SYDVKM. CDR3 sequence reads: CATLSLGRDSDCGYTF. For the CDR3, the DNA is TGTGCCACCCTTAGTCTTGGGAGGGACAGTGACTGCGGCTACACCTTC.

The chain links TRBV6-9 to TRBJ2-4; 11 positions match TRBD1. Germline V lookup: CDR1 MNHGY, CDR2 SVAAGI. V lost 3 bases to trimming and J lost 5 bases; unmatched junction nucleotides: 6. The length of the CDR3 is 16 residues. CDR3 DNA sequence: TGTGCCAGCAGTTACGGGACAGGGGGGTTGGAAAACATTCAGTACTTC. Protein product: CASSYGTGGLENIQYF.

V usage is TRBV7-8 and J usage is TRBJ2-2; D unclear. CDR1 and CDR2 from the germline V gene are SGHVS and FQNEAQ. Trimming pared 3 bases from V and 9 bases from J, leaving 11 bases between. The CDR3 is 13 amino acids. The DNA of the CDR3 is TGTGCCAGCAGCTTTGAGTGGCAGAGGGAGCTGTTTTTT. It yields the protein CASSFEWQRELFF.

This clonotype came up many times. The V gene is TRBV10-3, the J gene TRBJ2-5; D not resolved. V was pared by 4 bases and J by 2 bases, with 14 bases between. This CDR3 has 15 residues. Looked up from germline, CDR1 is ENHRY and CDR2 is SYGVKD. CDR3 in DNA: TGTGCCATCAGTGGGAGAAGACTGTCTCAAGAGACCCAGTACTTC. Encoded protein: CAISGRRLSQETQYF.

This chain uses TRBV29-1 with TRBJ2-1, with 7 bases lining up with TRBD2. This CDR3 is 12 amino acids long. Germline-derived CDR1 and CDR2 are SQVTM and ANQGSEA. V dropped 8 bases and J dropped 7; count of bases not matched to a gene: 8. CDR3 nucleotides: TGCAGCCTACGGACTAGTGGGAATGAGCAGTTCTTC. It yields the protein CSLRTSGNEQFF.

In its sample, this clonotype was seen a few times. The chain links TRBV29-1 to TRBJ1-1; D call uncertain. From germline, CDR1 is SQVTM and CDR2 ANQGSEA. The CDR3 consists of 12 residues. With 5 bases removed from V and 10 bases from J, the gap between germline ends came to 17 bases. The CDR3 loop reads CSVTTDWEGAFF. The CDR3 nucleotides read TGCAGCGTTACTACAGATTGGGAGGGAGCTTTCTTT. The full variable domain, its missing parts supplied by reference TRBV29-1 and TRBJ1-1, is SAVISQKPSRDICQRGTSLTIQCQVDSQVTMMFWYRQQPGQSLTLIATANQGSEATYESGFVIDKFPISRPNLTFSTLTVSNMSPEDSSIYLCSVTTDWEGAFFGQGTRLTVV.

At least ten counts were recorded for this clonotype. This chain connects TRBV18 to TRBJ2-2, with 7 nucleotides matching TRBD1. This CDR3 comprises 12 residues. Per germline, CDR1 KGHSH and CDR2 LQKENI. V was clipped by 5 bases and J by 8 bases; unmatched bases: 2. CDR3: CASSEDRGELFF. CDR3 nucleotide sequence: TGTGCCAGCTCAGAGGACAGGGGGGAGCTGTTTTTT.

This clonotype came up many times. The gene calls are TRBV7-2 and TRBJ2-7, with D perhaps matching TRBD1 (5 bases). Germline CDR1 reads SGHTA; CDR2 reads FQGNSA. The CDR3 consists of 15 residues. V lost 1 base, J lost 2 bases, and 12 bases lay in between. CDR3 amino acids: CASSLGQDTPYEQYF. CDR3 DNA sequence: TGTGCCAGCAGCTTAGGGCAGGACACACCCTACGAGCAGTACTTC.